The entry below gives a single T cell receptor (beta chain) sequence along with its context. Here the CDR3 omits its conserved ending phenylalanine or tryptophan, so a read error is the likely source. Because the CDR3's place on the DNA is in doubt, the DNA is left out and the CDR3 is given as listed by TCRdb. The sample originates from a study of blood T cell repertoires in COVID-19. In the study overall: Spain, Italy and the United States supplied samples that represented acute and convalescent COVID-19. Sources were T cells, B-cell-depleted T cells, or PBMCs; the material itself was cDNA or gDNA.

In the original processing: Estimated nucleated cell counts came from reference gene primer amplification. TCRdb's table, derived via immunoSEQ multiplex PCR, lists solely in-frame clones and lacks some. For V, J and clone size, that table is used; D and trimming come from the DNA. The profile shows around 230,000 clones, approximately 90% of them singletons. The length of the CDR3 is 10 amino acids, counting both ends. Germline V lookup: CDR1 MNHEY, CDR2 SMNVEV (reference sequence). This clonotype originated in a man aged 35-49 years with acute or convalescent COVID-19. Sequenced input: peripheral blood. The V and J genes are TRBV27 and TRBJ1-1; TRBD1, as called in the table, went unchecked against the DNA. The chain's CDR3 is CASSPPGQTV.